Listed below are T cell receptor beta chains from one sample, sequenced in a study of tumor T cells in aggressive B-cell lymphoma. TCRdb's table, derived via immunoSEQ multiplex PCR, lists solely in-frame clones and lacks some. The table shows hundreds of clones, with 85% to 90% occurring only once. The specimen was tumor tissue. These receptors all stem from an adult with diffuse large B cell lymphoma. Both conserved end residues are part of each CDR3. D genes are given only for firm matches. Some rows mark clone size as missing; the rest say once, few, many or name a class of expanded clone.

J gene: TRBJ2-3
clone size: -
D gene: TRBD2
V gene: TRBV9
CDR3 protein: CASSVVGSGGIDTQYF
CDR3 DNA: TGTGCCAGCAGCGTAGTTGGTAGCGGGGGCATAGATACGCAGTATTTT

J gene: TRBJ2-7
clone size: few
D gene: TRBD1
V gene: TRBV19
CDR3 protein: CASSPGTGGSYEQYF
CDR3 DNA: TGTGCCAGTAGCCCTGGGACAGGGGGTTCCTACGAGCAGTACTTC

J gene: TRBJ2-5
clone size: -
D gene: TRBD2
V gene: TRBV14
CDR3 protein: CASSPIGTSAQETQYF
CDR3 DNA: TGTGCCAGCAGCCCAATCGGGACTAGCGCGCAAGAGACCCAGTACTTC

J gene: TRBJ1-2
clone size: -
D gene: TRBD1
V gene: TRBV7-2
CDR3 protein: CASSLETGRYGYTF
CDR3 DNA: TGTGCCAGCAGCTTAGAGACAGGGCGCTATGGCTACACCTTC

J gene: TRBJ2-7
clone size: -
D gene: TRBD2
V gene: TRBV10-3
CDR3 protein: CAVKASGADEQYF
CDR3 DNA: TGTGCCGTCAAGGCTAGCGGGGCAGACGAGCAGTACTTC

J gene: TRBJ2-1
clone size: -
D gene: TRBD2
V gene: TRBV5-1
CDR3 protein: CASSPGSGGYNEQFF
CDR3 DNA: TGCGCCAGCAGCCCCGGGAGCGGGGGTTACAATGAGCAGTTCTTC

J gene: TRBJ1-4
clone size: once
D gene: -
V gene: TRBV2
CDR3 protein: CASSGRSAEKLFF
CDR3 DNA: TGTGCCAGCAGTGGGCGGTCCGCTGAAAAACTGTTTTTT

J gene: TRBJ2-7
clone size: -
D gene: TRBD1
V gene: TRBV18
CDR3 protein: CASSPAAGGAYEQYF
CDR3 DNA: TGTGCCAGCTCACCGGCGGCAGGGGGCGCCTACGAGCAGTACTTC

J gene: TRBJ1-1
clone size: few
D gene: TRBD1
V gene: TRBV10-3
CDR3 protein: CAISERTGPMNTEAFF
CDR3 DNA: TGTGCCATCAGTGAGCGGACAGGCCCCATGAACACTGAAGCTTTCTTT

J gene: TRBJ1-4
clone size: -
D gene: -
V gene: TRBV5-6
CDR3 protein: CASSLSSEEREKLFF
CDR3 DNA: TGTGCCAGCAGCTTGTCCTCCGAGGAAAGGGAAAAACTGTTTTTT

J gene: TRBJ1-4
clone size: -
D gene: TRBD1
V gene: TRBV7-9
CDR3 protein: CASSSGDRDNEKLFF
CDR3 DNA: TGTGCCAGCAGCTCCGGGGACAGAGATAATGAAAAACTGTTTTTT

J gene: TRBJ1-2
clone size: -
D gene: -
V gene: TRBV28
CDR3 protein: CASRGNYGYTF
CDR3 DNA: TGTGCCAGCCGGGGGAACTATGGCTACACCTTC

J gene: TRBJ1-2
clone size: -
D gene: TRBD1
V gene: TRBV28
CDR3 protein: CASRNPTGGIYGYTF
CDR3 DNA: TGTGCCAGCAGAAACCCGACAGGGGGGATCTATGGCTACACCTTC

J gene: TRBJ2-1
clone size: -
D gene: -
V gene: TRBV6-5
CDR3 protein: CASRVDRLYNEQFF
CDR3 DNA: TGTGCCAGCAGAGTTGACAGGTTGTACAATGAGCAGTTCTTC

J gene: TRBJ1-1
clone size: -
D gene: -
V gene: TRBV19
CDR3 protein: CASSIASLTAEAFF
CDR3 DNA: TGTGCCAGTAGTATAGCCTCCCTGACAGCTGAAGCTTTCTTT

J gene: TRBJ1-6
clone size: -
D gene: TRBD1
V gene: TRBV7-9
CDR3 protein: CASKQGANSPLHF
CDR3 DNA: TGTGCCAGTAAACAGGGGGCGAATTCACCCCTCCACTTT

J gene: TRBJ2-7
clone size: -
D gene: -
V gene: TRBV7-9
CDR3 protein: CASSLEVPGDEQYF
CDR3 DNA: TGTGCCAGCAGCTTAGAGGTCCCAGGGGACGAGCAGTACTTC

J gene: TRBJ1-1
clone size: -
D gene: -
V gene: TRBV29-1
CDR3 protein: CSVEDRAGEEAFF
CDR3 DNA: TGCAGCGTTGAAGATCGGGCGGGGGAGGAAGCTTTCTTT

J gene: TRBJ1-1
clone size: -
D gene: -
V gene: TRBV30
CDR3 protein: CAWSSTGGTEAFF
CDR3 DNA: TGTGCCTGGAGTTCAACCGGGGGAACTGAAGCTTTCTTT

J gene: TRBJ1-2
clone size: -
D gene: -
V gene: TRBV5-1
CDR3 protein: CASSPLVGGGYGYTF
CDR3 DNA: TGCGCCAGCAGCCCCCTCGTAGGAGGTGGGTATGGCTACACCTTC

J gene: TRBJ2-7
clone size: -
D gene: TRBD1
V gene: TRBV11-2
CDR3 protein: CASSLGQGAYEQYF
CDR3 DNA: TGTGCCAGCAGCTTAGGACAGGGAGCCTACGAGCAGTACTTC

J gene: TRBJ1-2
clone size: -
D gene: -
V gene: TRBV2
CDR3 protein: CASSEEQGLGYGYTF
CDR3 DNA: TGTGCCAGCAGTGAAGAACAGGGCTTGGGGTATGGCTACACCTTC

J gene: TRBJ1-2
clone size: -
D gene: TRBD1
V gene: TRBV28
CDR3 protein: CASRGQGYNYGYTF
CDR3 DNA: TGTGCCAGCAGGGGACAGGGGTATAACTATGGCTACACCTTC

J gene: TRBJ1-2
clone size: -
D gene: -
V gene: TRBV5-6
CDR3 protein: CASSLGGGDYGYTF
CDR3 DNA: TGTGCCAGCAGCTTGGGAGGGGGTGACTATGGCTACACCTTC

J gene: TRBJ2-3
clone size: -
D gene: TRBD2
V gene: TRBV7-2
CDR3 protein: CATAGEWTDTQYF
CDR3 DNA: TGTGCCACCGCGGGGGAATGGACAGATACGCAGTATTTT

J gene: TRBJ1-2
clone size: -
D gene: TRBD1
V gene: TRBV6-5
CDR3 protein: CASRRDREENYGYTF
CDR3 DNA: TGTGCCAGCAGACGGGACAGGGAGGAAAACTATGGCTACACCTTC

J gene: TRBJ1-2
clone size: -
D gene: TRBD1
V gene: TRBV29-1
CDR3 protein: CSARQGAQNYGYTF
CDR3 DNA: TGCAGCGCAAGACAGGGGGCGCAAAACTATGGCTACACCTTC

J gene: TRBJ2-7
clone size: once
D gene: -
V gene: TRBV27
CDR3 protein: CASRSLGAYEQYF
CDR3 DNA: TGTGCCAGCAGATCTTTAGGGGCCTACGAGCAGTACTTC

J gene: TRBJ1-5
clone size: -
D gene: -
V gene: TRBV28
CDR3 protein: CASSLDSSNQPQHF
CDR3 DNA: TGTGCCAGCAGTCTGGACAGTAGCAATCAGCCCCAGCATTTT

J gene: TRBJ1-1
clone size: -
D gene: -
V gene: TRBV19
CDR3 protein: CATTVNTEAFF
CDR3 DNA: TGTGCCACCACAGTGAACACTGAAGCTTTCTTT

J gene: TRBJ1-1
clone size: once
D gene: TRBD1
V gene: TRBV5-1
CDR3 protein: CASSLRAGGANTEAFF
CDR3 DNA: TGCGCCAGCAGCTTGAGGGCAGGGGGCGCGAACACTGAAGCTTTCTTT

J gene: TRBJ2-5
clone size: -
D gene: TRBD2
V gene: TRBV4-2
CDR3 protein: CASSQGGREETQYF
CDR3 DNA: TGTGCCAGCAGCCAAGGGGGGAGGGAAGAGACCCAGTACTTC

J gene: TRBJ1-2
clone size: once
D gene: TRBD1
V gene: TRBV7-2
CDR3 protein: CASSSPDRGNYGYTF
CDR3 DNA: TGTGCCAGCAGCTCCCCGGACAGGGGGAACTATGGCTACACCTTC

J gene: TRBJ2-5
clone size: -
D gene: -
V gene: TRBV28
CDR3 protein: CASSFAGGGQETQYF
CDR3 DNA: TGTGCCAGCAGTTTTGCAGGTGGAGGCCAAGAGACCCAGTACTTC

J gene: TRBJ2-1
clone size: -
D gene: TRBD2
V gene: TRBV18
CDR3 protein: CASSPNAGLAVYNEQFF
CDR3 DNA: TGTGCCAGCTCACCCAACGCTGGACTAGCGGTCTACAATGAGCAGTTCTTC

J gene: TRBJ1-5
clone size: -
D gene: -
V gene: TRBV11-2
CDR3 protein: CASSPPGDGQPQHF
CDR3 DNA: TGTGCCAGCAGCCCCCCCGGGGATGGTCAGCCCCAGCATTTT

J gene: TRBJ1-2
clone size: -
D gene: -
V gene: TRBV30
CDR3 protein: CAWSNLAGAYGYTF
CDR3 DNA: TGTGCCTGGAGTAATTTGGCAGGGGCCTATGGCTACACCTTC

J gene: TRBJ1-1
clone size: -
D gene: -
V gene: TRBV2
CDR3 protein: CASSERGMSEAFF
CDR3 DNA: TGTGCCAGCAGTGAACGGGGAATGTCTGAAGCTTTCTTT

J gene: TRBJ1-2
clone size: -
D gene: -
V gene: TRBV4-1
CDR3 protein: CASSQGPRGDSYGYTF
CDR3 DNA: TGCGCCAGCAGCCAAGGCCCCAGGGGTGATAGCTATGGCTACACCTTC

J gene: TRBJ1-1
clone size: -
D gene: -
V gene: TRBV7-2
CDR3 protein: CASSLDRNTEAFF
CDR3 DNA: TGTGCCAGCAGCTTAGACAGAAACACTGAAGCTTTCTTT

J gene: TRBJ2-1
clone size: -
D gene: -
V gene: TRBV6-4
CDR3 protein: CASSVIQGGEQFF
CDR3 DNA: TGTGCCAGCAGTGTAATACAGGGCGGTGAGCAGTTCTTC

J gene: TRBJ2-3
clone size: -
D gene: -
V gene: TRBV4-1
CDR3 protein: CASSLAGELDTQYF
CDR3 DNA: TGCGCCAGTAGCCTGGCAGGGGAACTAGATACGCAGTATTTT

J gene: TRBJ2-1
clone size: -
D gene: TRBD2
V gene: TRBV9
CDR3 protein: CASSVDSGNYNEQFF
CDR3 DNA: TGTGCCAGCAGCGTAGATAGCGGGAATTACAATGAGCAGTTCTTC

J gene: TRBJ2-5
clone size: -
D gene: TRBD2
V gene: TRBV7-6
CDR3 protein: CASSLGGLAGLETQYF
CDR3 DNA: TGTGCCAGCAGCTTAGGAGGACTAGCGGGGCTAGAGACCCAGTACTTC

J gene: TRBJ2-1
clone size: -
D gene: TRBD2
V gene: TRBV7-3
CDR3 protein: CASSLTSGPYNEQFF
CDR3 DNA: TGTGCCAGCAGCCTCACTAGCGGTCCCTACAATGAGCAGTTCTTC

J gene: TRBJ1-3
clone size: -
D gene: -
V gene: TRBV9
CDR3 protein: CASSVRPGQAGNTIYF
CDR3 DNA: TGTGCCAGCAGCGTACGACCGGGACAAGCTGGAAACACCATATATTTT

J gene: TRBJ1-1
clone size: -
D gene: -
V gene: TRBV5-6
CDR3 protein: CASSLWGGAGENTEAFF
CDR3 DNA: TGTGCCAGCAGCTTATGGGGGGGGGCAGGGGAGAACACTGAAGCTTTCTTT

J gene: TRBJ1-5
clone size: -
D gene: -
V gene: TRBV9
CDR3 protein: CASSVAGGSNQPQHF
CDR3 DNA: TGTGCCAGCAGCGTAGCTGGAGGTAGCAATCAGCCCCAGCATTTT